This TCR beta chain was sequenced in a study of shared clonotypes between healthy human individuals. General observations from the study: Generation probability values for non-shared clonotypes were lower than those for clonotypes shared by all four donors. Read depth was anticipated to influence clonotype sharing among donors.

In this sample, this clone turned up once. The antigen is undetermined. Other nucleotide sequences from this sample produce the same CDR3. Authors' analysis steps: Junction-only immunoSEQ data arrived without quality scores, meaning filtering differed. Using immunoSEQ multiplex PCR, the repertoire was profiled, and TCRdb retains in-frame clones only, with some absent. V and J calls and clone size come straight from that table; D and trimming were deduced from the DNA. The sample contains 1,400,000 or so clones, roughly 98.5% of which appear only once. CDR3 length: 13 residues. Germline values: CDR1 SGHTA, CDR2 FQGTGA. Trimming removed 0 bases at V and 3 bases at J, with 5 bases between.

Sequenced material: naive CD4+ T cells sorted from blood. Subset of the sample: CD45RA+ positively selected. The clonotype comes from a man aged 25 to 40 in good health. V is TRBV7-3 and J is TRBJ1-1; no reliable D call. CDR3 loop: CASSLTPYTEAFF. DNA for the CDR3: TGTGCCAGCAGCTTAACACCCTACACTGAAGCTTTCTTT. Combining the CDR3 with reference TRBV7-3 and TRBJ1-1 gives the whole variable domain GAGVSQTPSNKVTEKGKYVELRCDPISGHTALYWYRQSLGQGPEFLIYFQGTGAADDSGLPNDRFFAVRPEGSVSTLKIQRTERGDSAVYLCASSLTPYTEAFFGQGTRLTVV.